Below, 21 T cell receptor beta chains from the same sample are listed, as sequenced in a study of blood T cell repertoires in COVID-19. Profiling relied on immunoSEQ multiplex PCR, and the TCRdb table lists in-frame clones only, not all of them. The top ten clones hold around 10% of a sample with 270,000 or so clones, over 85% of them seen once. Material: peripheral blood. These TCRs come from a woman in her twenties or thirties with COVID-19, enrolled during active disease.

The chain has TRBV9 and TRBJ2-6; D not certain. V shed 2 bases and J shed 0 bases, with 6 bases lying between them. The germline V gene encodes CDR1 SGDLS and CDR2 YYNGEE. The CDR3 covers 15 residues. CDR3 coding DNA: TGTGCCAGCAGCGTTACGGGCTCTGGGGCCAACGTCCTGACTTTC. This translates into CASSVTGSGANVLTF. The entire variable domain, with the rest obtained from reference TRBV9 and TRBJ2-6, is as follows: DSGVTQTPKHLITATGQRVTLRCSPRSGDLSVYWYQQSLDQGLQFLIQYYNGEERAKGNILERFSAQQFPDLHSELNLSSLELGDSALYFCASSVTGSGANVLTFGAGSRLTVL.

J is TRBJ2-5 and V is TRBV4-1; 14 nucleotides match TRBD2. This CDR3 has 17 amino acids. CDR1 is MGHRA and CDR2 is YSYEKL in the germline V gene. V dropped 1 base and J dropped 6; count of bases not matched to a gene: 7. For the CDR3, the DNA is TGCGCCAGCAGCCAAGGACTAGCGGGGGGGAAAGGGAAGACCCAGTACTTC. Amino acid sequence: CASSQGLAGGKGKTQYF.

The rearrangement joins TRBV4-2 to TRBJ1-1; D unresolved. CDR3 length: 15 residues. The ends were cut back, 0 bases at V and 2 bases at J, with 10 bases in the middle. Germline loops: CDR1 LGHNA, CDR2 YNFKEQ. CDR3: CASSQDMGRNTEAFF. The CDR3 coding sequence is TGTGCCAGCAGCCAAGATATGGGGAGAAACACTGAAGCTTTCTTT.

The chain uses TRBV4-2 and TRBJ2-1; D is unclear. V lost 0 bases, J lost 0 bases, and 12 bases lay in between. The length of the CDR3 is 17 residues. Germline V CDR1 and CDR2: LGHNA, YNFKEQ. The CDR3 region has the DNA TGTGCCAGCAGCCAAGAGCTGGCCTTGCCCTCCTACAATGAGCAGTTCTTC. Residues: CASSQELALPSYNEQFF.

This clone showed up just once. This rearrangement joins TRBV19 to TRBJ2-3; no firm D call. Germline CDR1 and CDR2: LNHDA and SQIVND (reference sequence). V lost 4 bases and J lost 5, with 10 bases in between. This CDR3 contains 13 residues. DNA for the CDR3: TGTGCCAGTAGTAGCATTCGAGGAGATACGCAGTATTTT. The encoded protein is CASSSIRGDTQYF. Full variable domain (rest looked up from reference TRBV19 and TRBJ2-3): DGGITQSPKYLFRKEGQNVTLSCEQNLNHDAMYWYRQDPGQGLRLIYYSQIVNDFQKGDIAEGYSVSREKKESFPLTVTSAQKNPTAFYLCASSSIRGDTQYFGPGTRLTVL.

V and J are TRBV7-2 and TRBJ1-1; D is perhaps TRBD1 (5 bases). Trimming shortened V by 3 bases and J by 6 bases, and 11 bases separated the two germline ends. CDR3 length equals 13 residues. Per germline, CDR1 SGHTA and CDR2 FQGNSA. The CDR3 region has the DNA TGTGCCAGCAGCTTCTATAGGGGTGCTGAAGCTTTCTTT. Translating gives CASSFYRGAEAFF.

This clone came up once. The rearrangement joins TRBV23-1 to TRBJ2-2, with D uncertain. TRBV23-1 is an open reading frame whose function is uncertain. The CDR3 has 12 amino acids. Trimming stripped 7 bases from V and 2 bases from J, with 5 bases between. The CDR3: CASIFNTGELFF. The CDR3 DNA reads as TGCGCCAGCATATTTAACACCGGGGAGCTGTTTTTT.

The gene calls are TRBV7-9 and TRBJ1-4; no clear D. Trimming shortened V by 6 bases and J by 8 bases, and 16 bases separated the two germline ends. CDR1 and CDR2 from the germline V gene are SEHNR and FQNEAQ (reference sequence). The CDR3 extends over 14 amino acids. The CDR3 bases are TGTGCCAGCAGTCCGCCTGGGCTTTGGGAAAAACTGTTTTTT. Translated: CASSPPGLWEKLFF.

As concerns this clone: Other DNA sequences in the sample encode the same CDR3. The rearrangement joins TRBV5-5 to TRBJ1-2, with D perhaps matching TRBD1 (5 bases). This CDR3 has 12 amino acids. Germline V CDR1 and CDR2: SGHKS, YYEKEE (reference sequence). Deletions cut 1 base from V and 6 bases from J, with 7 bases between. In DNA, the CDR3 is TGTGCCAGCAGCTTGAGGGGCGATGGCTACACCTTC. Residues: CASSLRGDGYTF.

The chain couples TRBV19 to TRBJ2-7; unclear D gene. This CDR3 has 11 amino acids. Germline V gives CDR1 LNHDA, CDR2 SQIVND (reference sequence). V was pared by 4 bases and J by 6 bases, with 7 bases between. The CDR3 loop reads CASSNGPEQYF. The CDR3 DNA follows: TGTGCCAGTAGTAATGGGCCCGAGCAGTACTTC. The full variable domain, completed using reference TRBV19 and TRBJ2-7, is DGGITQSPKYLFRKEGQNVTLSCEQNLNHDAMYWYRQDPGQGLRLIYYSQIVNDFQKGDIAEGYSVSREKKESFPLTVTSAQKNPTAFYLCASSNGPEQYFGPGTRLTVT.

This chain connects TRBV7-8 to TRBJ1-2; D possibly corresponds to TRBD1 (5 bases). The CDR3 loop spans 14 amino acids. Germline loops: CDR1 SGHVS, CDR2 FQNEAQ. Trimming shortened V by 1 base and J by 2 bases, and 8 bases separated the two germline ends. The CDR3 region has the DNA TGTGCCAGCAGCTTAGGGCCAGGGAACTATGGCTACACCTTC. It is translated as CASSLGPGNYGYTF.

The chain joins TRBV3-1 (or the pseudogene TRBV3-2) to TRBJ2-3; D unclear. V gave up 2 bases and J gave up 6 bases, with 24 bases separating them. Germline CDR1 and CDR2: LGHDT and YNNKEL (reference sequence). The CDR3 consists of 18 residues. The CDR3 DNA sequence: TGTGCCAGCAGCCAAAATGTTTGTTACTGCGGTATCTACGATACGCAGTATTTT. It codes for CASSQNVCYCGIYDTQYF.

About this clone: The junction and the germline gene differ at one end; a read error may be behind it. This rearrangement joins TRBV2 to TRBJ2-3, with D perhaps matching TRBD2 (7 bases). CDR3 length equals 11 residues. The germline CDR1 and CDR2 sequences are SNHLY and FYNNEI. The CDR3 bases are TGTGCCAGCCGTGCCGGGGGGCCCGTGGATTTT. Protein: CASRAGGPVDF.

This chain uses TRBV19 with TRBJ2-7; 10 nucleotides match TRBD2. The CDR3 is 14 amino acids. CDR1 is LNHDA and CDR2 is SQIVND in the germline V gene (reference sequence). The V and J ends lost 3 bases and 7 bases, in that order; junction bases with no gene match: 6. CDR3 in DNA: TGTGCCAGTAGTATGCTAGCGGGGGTGCGAGAGCAGTACTTC. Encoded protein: CASSMLAGVREQYF.

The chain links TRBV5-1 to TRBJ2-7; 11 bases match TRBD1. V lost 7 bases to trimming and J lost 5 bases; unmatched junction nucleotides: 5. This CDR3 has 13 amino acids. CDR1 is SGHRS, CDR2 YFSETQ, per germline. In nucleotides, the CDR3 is TGCGCCAGCCGGGACAGGGGGGCAAACGAGCAGTACTTC. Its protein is CASRDRGANEQYF.

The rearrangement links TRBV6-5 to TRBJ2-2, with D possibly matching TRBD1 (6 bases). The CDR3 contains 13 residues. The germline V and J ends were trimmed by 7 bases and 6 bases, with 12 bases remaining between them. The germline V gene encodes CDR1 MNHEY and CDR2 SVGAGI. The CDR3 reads CASNTQGSGELFF. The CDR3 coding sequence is TGTGCCAGCAACACCCAGGGGTCCGGGGAGCTGTTTTTT.

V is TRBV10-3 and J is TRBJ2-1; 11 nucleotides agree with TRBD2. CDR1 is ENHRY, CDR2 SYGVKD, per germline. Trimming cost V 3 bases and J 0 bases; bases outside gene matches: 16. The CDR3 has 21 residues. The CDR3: CAISDPGTSGKNYPSYNEQFF. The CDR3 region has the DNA TGTGCCATCAGTGACCCCGGGACTAGCGGAAAAAATTATCCCTCCTACAATGAGCAGTTCTTC.

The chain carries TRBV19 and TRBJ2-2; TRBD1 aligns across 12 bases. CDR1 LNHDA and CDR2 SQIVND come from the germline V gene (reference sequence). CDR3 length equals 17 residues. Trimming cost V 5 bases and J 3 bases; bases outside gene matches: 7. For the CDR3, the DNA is TGTGCCAGTAGTGACCGGGACAGGGGGCTTGACACCGGGGAGCTGTTTTTT. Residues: CASSDRDRGLDTGELFF.

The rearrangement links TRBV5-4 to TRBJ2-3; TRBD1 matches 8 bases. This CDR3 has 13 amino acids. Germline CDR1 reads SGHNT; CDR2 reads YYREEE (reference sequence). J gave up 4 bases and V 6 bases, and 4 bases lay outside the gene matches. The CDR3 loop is CASNPDRADTQYF. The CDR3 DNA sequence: TGTGCCAGCAACCCGGACAGGGCAGATACGCAGTATTTT.

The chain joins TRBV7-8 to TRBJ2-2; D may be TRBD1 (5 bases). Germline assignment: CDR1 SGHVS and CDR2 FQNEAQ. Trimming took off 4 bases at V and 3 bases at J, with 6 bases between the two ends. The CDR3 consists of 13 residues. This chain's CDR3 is CASSSQDTGELFF. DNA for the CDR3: TGTGCCAGCAGCTCACAGGACACCGGGGAGCTGTTTTTT.

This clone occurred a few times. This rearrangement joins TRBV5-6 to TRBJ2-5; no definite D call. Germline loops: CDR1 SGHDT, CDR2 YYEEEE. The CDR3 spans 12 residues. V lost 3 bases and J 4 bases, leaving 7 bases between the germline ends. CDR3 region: CASSYLIETQYF. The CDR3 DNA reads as TGTGCCAGCAGCTACTTGATAGAGACCCAGTACTTC.